Sequencing of this T cell receptor beta chain was carried out in a study of siplizumab effects on memory and regulatory T cells. Study-level findings and limits: Assignment of a naive or memory phenotype failed for roughly 80-95% of the proliferating CD4+ or CD8+ clones.

The CDR3 has 15 amino acids. For this clone: Its specificity is not known.

TEMRA, effector memory, memory and naive subsets, all unstimulated, were sequenced in a few donor pairs. Sequencing used immunoSEQ multiplex PCR; TCRdb keeps in-frame clones, though not all of them. The sample holds fewer than 3,500 clones, 55% to 70% seen once. This TCR derives from a human donor in good health. Sequencing used TEMRA CD8+ T cells sorted from blood. Specified subset: unstimulated CD8+ CD45RA+ effector memory T cells. The chain has TRBV21-1 and TRBJ1-1. TRBV21-1 is annotated as a pseudogene. The CDR3 spells CASSVGLAIRTEAFF. CDR3 nucleotides: TGTGCCAGCAGCGTGGGTCTAGCAATTCGCACTGAAGCTTTCTTT.